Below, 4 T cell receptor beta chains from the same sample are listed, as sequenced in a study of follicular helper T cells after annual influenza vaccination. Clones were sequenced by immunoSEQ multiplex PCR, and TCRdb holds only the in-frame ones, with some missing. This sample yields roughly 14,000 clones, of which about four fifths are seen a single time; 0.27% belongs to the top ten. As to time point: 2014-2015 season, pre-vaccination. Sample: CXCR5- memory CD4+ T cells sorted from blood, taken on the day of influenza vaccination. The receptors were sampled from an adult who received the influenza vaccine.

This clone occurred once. The CDR3 DNA sequence: TGTGCCAGTAGTACCAGGAGAGATGAGCAGTTCTTC. This translates into CASSTRRDEQFF. This chain uses TRBV19 with TRBJ2-1; D not certain. The CDR3 is 12 residues long. The germline CDR1 and CDR2 sequences are LNHDA and SQIVND (reference sequence). V dropped 4 bases and J dropped 8 bases, with 9 bases sitting between them. Based on the CDR3 plus reference TRBV19 and TRBJ2-1, the full variable domain is DGGITQSPKYLFRKEGQNVTLSCEQNLNHDAMYWYRQDPGQGLRLIYYSQIVNDFQKGDIAEGYSVSREKKESFPLTVTSAQKNPTAFYLCASSTRRDEQFFGPGTRLTVL.

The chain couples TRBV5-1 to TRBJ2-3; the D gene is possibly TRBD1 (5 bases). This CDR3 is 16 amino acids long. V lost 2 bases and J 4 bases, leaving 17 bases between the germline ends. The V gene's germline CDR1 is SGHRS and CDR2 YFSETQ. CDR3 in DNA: TGCGCCAGCAGCTTCCCAATGACAGAAGGAGCAGATACGCAGTATTTT. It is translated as CASSFPMTEGADTQYF.

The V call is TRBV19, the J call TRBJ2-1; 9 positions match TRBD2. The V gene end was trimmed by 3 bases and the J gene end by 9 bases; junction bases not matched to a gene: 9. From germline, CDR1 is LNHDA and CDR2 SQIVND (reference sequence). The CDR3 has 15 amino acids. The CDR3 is CASSIRAGGHFEQFF. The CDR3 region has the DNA TGTGCCAGTAGTATTCGGGCGGGGGGGCATTTTGAGCAGTTCTTC. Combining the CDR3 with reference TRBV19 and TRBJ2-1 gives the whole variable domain DGGITQSPKYLFRKEGQNVTLSCEQNLNHDAMYWYRQDPGQGLRLIYYSQIVNDFQKGDIAEGYSVSREKKESFPLTVTSAQKNPTAFYLCASSIRAGGHFEQFFGPGTRLTVL.

CDR3 bases: TGTGCCAGCGTACATGAAGGTTATAATTCACCCCTCCACTTT. It codes for CASVHEGYNSPLHF. V and J are TRBV7-8 and TRBJ1-6; D unresolved. The CDR3 totals 14 residues. Germline CDR1 and CDR2: SGHVS and FQNEAQ. V lost 8 bases, J lost 4 bases, and 12 bases lay in between.